One and the same sample provided the 16 T cell receptor beta chains below, sequenced in a study of T cells after yellow fever vaccination. In TCRdb, the 5' RACE reads were re-called with MiXCR into one record per CDR3 protein. The data show a few hundred thousand distinct CDR3 sequences, with roughly 12% seen just once and about 17% held by the top ten. The sample was PBMCs, taken on the day of the first yellow fever vaccination. These receptor sequences come from a man aged 18 to 29 who received the YFV17D yellow fever vaccine.

The chain combines TRBV7-9 with TRBJ2-7; tentative D call: TRBD1 (5 bases). The CDR3 contains 14 residues. Germline CDR1 reads SEHNR; CDR2 reads FQNEAQ (reference sequence). V was cut by 5 bases and J by 5 bases, with 16 bases left in between. DNA for the CDR3: TGTGCCAGCAGCCCCCAGGCAGGGTCCAACGAGCAGTACTTC. This gives the protein CASSPQAGSNEQYF.

The chain uses TRBV20-1 and TRBJ1-1; tentative D call: TRBD1 (5 bases). CDR3 length: 15 amino acids. Germline V gene sequence: CDR1 DFQATT, CDR2 SNEGSKA (reference sequence). Trimming stripped 0 bases from V and 0 bases from J, with 11 bases between. The CDR3 DNA is TGCAGTGCTAGAGAAATGGCAGGGATGAACACTGAAGCTTTCTTT. Translating gives CSAREMAGMNTEAFF.

The chain links TRBV14 to TRBJ1-4; maybe TRBD1 (5 bases). The CDR3 consists of 17 residues. V shed 3 bases and J shed 2 bases, with 16 bases lying between them. Germline lookup yields CDR1 SGHDN and CDR2 FVKESK. CDR3 sequence: CASSHSPSGGTNEKLFF. The CDR3 DNA reads as TGTGCCAGCAGCCACAGCCCGTCGGGGGGGACTAATGAAAAACTGTTTTTT.

This chain links TRBV7-9 with TRBJ1-2, with unresolved D. The CDR3 loop spans 14 amino acids. Trimming took 1 base from V and 5 from J, leaving 11 bases between them. Germline-derived CDR1 and CDR2 are SEHNR and FQNEAQ (reference sequence). CDR3 bases: TGTGCCAGCAGCTTAGGGGCCAGCTCTTATGGCTACACCTTC. Residues: CASSLGASSYGYTF. Full variable domain (outside the CDR3, taken from reference TRBV7-9 and TRBJ1-2): DTGVSQNPRHKITKRGQNVTFRCDPISEHNRLYWYRQTLGQGPEFLTYFQNEAQLEKSRLLSDRFSAERPKGSFSTLEIQRTEQGDSAMYLCASSLGASSYGYTFGSGTRLTVV.

This clonotype has only a few counts. The chain uses TRBV12-3 or TRBV12-4 and TRBJ2-5; TRBD1 matches 8 bases. Trimming cost V 5 bases and J 5 bases; bases outside gene matches: 13. This CDR3 has 16 residues. The CDR3 sequence: CASSPQDRDPYETQYF. The CDR3 nucleotides are TGTGCCAGCAGTCCACAGGACAGGGATCCGTATGAGACCCAGTACTTC.

In its sample, this clonotype was seen a few times. This chain uses TRBV5-1 with TRBJ2-6; 8 bases are shared with TRBD1. This CDR3 has 18 residues. Looked up from germline, CDR1 is SGHRS and CDR2 is YFSETQ. With V trimmed by 5 bases and J by 0 bases, 10 bases remained unmatched. This CDR3 reads CASSMTGAISSGANVLTF. DNA for the CDR3: TGCGCCAGCAGTATGACAGGGGCCATCAGCTCTGGGGCCAACGTCCTGACTTTC.

This clonotype was found a few times. This sequence joins TRBV7-9 and TRBJ2-3; 8 nucleotides align to TRBD2. Germline V gives CDR1 SEHNR, CDR2 FQNEAQ (reference sequence). The trim removed 5 bases at V and 3 bases at J, leaving 10 bases unmatched. The CDR3 runs 16 residues. CDR3 in DNA: TGTGCCAGCAGCCTATCTCTACGGGGGGGGACAGATACGCAGTATTTT. This gives the protein CASSLSLRGGTDTQYF.

The V call is TRBV11-2, the J call TRBJ2-1, with a possible D match to TRBD2 (5 bases). The CDR3 consists of 16 residues. Germline loops: CDR1 SGHAT, CDR2 FQNNGV. Deletions cut 7 bases from V and 1 base from J, with 17 bases between. DNA for the CDR3: TGTGCCAGCACCTTGACTACCGGAACTTCCTACAATGAGCAGTTCTTC. This codes for CASTLTTGTSYNEQFF.

This clonotype was recorded only once. This chain links TRBV12-3 or TRBV12-4 with TRBJ1-1; 11 bases map to TRBD1. The junction had 10 bases not matched to a gene; V was cut back by 5 bases and J by 2 bases. The CDR3 totals 17 residues. CDR3 amino acids: CASSPRDRGSINTEAFF. The CDR3 DNA is TGTGCCAGCAGTCCCCGGGACAGGGGGTCAATCAACACTGAAGCTTTCTTT.

The V gene is TRBV11-1, the J gene TRBJ2-3; D not certain. Germline V lookup: CDR1 SGHAT, CDR2 FQDESV (reference sequence). The CDR3 is 16 residues long. The germline V and J ends were trimmed by 2 bases and 5 bases, with 17 bases remaining between them. CDR3 nucleotide sequence: TGTGCCAGCAGCTTAAGAAGAGATAGTTCGCAAGATACGCAGTATTTT. Amino acid sequence: CASSLRRDSSQDTQYF.

This rearrangement joins TRBV20-1 to TRBJ2-5; 9 bases line up with TRBD2. The length of the CDR3 is 13 residues. Germline assignment: CDR1 DFQATT and CDR2 SNEGSKA (reference sequence). Trimming at V came to 5 bases and at J to 7 bases, leaving 8 bases not matched to a gene. The chain's CDR3 is CSAPAGGRGTQYF. CDR3 in DNA: TGCAGTGCTCCAGCGGGGGGCCGAGGGACCCAGTACTTC.

The chain joins TRBV5-1 to TRBJ1-1; D not certain. The CDR3 loop spans 15 amino acids. Germline CDR1 reads SGHRS; CDR2 reads YFSETQ. Trimming stripped 0 bases from V and 7 bases from J, with 16 bases between. The CDR3 DNA sequence: TGCGCCAGCAGCTTGGCCAACGAAGGCACCGGTGAAGCTTTCTTT. Its translation: CASSLANEGTGEAFF.

V is TRBV7-3 and J is TRBJ2-3, with D perhaps matching TRBD2 (7 bases). Germline V lookup: CDR1 SGHTA, CDR2 FQGTGA. The length of the CDR3 is 13 residues. V gave up 5 bases and J gave up 5 bases, with 11 bases separating them. CDR3 sequence: CASSPGGQDTQYF. CDR3 coding DNA: TGTGCCAGCAGCCCCGGGGGGCAAGATACGCAGTATTTT.

This sequence joins TRBV15 and TRBJ2-3, with D possibly TRBD2 on 6 matching bases. V was cut by 0 bases and J by 2 bases, with 15 bases left in between. Germline values: CDR1 LNHNV, CDR2 YYDKDF (reference sequence). This CDR3 contains 17 residues. CDR3 in amino acids: CATSREKEGRYTDTQYF. The CDR3 DNA is TGTGCCACCAGCAGAGAGAAGGAGGGCAGATACACAGATACGCAGTATTTT.

The chain is built from TRBV28 and TRBJ1-1, with a possible D match to TRBD1 (5 bases). V was pared by 8 bases and J by 8 bases, with 9 bases between. This CDR3 spans 10 amino acids. CDR1 is MDHEN, CDR2 SYDVKM, per germline. The CDR3 protein is CASGGTEAFF. CDR3 DNA sequence: TGTGCCAGCGGGGGTACCGAAGCTTTCTTT.

Regarding this clonotype: A read error may be the cause here, since a much bigger clone is one base away. The J gene is TRBJ2-2, the V gene TRBV4-2; 7 bases line up with TRBD1. In germline, CDR1 is LGHNA, CDR2 YNFKEQ. CDR3 size: 14 residues. As DNA, the CDR3 is TGTGCCAGCAGCCAATTCAGGGGGACCGGGGAGCAGTTTTTT. Protein product: CASSQFRGTGEQFF.